This T cell receptor (beta chain) was sequenced in a study of shared clonotypes between healthy human individuals. CDR3 length equals 18 residues. Germline CDR1 and CDR2: SGDLS and YYNGEE. V shed 0 bases and J 8 bases; nucleotides not matched to a gene: 9. Produced via immunoSEQ multiplex PCR; TCRdb's table is partial and in-frame only. Of around 600,000 clones in the sample, 95% to 98% were seen once. The gene calls are TRBV9 and TRBJ2-2, with TRBD2 matching over 14 bases. The sequenced sample was naive CD4+ T cells sorted from blood. The subset is: CD45RA+ positively selected. This TCR was recovered from a woman aged 30 to 39 in good health. The CDR3, as DNA: TGTGCCAGCAGCGTAGGACTAGCGGGAGGGCCTCCTTTAGGGGAGCTGTTTTTT. Protein: CASSVGLAGGPPLGELFF.